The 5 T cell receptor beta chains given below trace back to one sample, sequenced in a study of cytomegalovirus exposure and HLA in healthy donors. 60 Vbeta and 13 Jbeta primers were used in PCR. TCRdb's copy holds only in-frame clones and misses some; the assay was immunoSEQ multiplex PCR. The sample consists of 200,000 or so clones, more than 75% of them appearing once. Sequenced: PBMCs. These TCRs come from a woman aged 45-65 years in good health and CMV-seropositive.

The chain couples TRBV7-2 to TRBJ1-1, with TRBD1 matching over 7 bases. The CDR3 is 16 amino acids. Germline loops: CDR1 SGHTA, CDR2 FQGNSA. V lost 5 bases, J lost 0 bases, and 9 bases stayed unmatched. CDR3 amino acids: CASSPRQGFMNTEAFF. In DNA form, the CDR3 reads TGTGCCAGCAGCCCACGACAGGGATTCATGAACACTGAAGCTTTCTTT.

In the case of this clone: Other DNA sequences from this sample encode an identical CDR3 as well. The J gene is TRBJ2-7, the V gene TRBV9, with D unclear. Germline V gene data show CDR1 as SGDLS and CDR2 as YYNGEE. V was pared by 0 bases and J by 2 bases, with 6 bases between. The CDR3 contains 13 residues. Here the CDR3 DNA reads TGTGCCAGCAGCGTAGGAGAAACCTACGAGCAGTACTTC. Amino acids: CASSVGETYEQYF.

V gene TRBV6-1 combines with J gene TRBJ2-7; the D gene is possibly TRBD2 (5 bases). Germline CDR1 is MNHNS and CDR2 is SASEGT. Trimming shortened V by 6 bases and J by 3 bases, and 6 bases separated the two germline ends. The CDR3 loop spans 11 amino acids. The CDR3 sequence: CASRGDYEQYF. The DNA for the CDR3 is TGTGCCAGCAGGGGAGACTACGAGCAGTACTTC.

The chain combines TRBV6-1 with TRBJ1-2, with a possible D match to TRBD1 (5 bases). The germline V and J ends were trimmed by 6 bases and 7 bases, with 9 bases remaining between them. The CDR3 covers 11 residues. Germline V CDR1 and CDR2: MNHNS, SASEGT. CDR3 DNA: TGTGCCAGCAGCCCAGGGTTTGGCTACACCTTC. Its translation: CASSPGFGYTF.

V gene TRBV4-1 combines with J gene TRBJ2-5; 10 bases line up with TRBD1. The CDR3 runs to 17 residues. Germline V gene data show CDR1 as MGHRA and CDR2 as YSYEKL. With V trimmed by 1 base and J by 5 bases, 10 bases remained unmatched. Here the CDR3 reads CASSQGRTGGQQETQYF. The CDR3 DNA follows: TGCGCCAGCAGCCAAGGCCGGACAGGGGGACAACAGGAGACCCAGTACTTC.